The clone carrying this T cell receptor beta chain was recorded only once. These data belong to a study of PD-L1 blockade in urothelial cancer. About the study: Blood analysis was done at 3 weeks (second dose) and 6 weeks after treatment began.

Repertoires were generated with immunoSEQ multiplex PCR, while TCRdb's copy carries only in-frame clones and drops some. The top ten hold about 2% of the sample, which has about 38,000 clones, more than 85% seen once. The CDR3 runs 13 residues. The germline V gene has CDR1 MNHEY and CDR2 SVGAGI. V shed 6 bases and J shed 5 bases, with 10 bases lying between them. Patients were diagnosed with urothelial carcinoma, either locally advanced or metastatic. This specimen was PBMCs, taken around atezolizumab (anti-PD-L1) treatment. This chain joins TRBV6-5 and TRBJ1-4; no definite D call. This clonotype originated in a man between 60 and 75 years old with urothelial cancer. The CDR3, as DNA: TGTGCCAGCAGGGCACGATGGAATGAAAAACTGTTTTTT. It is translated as CASRARWNEKLFF.